These T cell receptor beta chains were read from a single sample in a study of shared clonotypes between healthy human individuals. The table came from immunoSEQ multiplex PCR; TCRdb's copy has only in-frame clones and leaves some out. The data contain about 1 million clones, about 75% of them singletons. Sequencing used memory CD4+ T cells sorted from blood. These receptors were obtained from a man younger than 35 in good health. Each CDR3 is given with its conserved first and last residue. Each record gives: D gene, J gene, V gene, clone size, CDR3 DNA, CDR3 protein. D genes are given only for firm matches. Some rows have no size entry. The others give once, few or many, or a class for an expanded clone.

TRBD2 | TRBJ2-3 | TRBV5-1 | . | TGCGCCAGCAGCTTGTGGTCTAGCGGGGGCATTAGCACAGATACGCAGTATTTT | CASSLWSSGGISTDTQYF
TRBD2 | TRBJ2-7 | TRBV27 | . | TGTGCCAGCAGCTTGGACGCGGGAGTCTACGAGCAGTACTTC | CASSLDAGVYEQYF
TRBD1 | TRBJ2-7 | TRBV11-2 | . | TGTGCCAGCAGTGAACCGGGACAGGGTAGCTCCTACGAGCAGTACTTC | CASSEPGQGSSYEQYF
. | TRBJ2-4 | TRBV6-1 | . | TGTGCCAGCAGTGAGGACCCGGGGGCCAAAAACATTCAGTACTTC | CASSEDPGAKNIQYF
. | TRBJ1-1 | TRBV6-1 | once | TGTGCCAGCAGTGAAATGATGATGAACACTGAAGCTTTCTTT | CASSEMMMNTEAFF
. | TRBJ1-2 | TRBV28 | . | TGTGCCAGCAGTGGCTCACAGGGAGGGGAGGGCTACACCTTC | CASSGSQGGEGYTF
TRBD2 | TRBJ2-2 | TRBV5-4 | . | TGTGCCAGCAGCTCGGGACTAGCGGAGACCGGGGAGCTGTTTTTT | CASSSGLAETGELFF
TRBD1 | TRBJ1-4 | TRBV11-2 | . | TGTGCCAGCAGCGCTCCGGACAGGGGAAATGAAAAACTGTTTTTT | CASSAPDRGNEKLFF
. | TRBJ2-5 | TRBV4-1 | . | TGCGCCAGCAGCCAAGCCGGGACCCGAGCCCAGTACTTC | CASSQAGTRAQYF
TRBD1 | TRBJ1-4 | TRBV6-6 | . | TGTGCCAGCAGGATACCGACAGGGGGCATAGAAAAACTGTTTTTT | CASRIPTGGIEKLFF
TRBD1 | TRBJ1-5 | TRBV15 | . | TGTGCCACCAGCAGAGGGACAGGCAGCAATCAGCCCCAGCATTTT | CATSRGTGSNQPQHF
TRBD2 | TRBJ2-7 | TRBV7-2 | . | TGTGCCAGCAGCCGGCGAACCGGGACTAGTATCGTACCCTACGAGCAGTACTTC | CASSRRTGTSIVPYEQYF
TRBD2 | TRBJ2-2 | TRBV9 | . | TGTGCCAGCAGCCCCCGAAGCGGGGGGGGAGGCACCGGGGAGCTGTTTTTT | CASSPRSGGGGTGELFF
. | TRBJ1-1 | TRBV25-1 | many | TGTGCCAGCAGCCCAAGAGGGGACATAGTAGGGGCTTTCTTT | CASSPRGDIVGAFF
. | TRBJ1-1 | TRBV23-1 | . | TGCGCCAGCAGTCAATCGGGGTGGGACTTCTATTCGAACACTGAAGCTTTCTTT | CASSQSGWDFYSNTEAFF
. | TRBJ2-7 | TRBV6-5 | . | TGTGCCAGCAGTTACTCGAGGGGGGAAAACGAGCAGTACTTC | CASSYSRGENEQYF
. | TRBJ2-2 | TRBV10-2 | . | TGCGCCAGCAGGGGCCGCTCGAACACCGGGGAGCTGTTTTTT | CASRGRSNTGELFF